This T cell receptor (beta chain) originates from a study of spatial heterogeneity in lung cancer. As for the study in general: Detection consistently yielded more beta chains than alpha chains. Study-wide results and limits: Relative to follow-up, resection was when ubiquitous expanded tumor TCRs appeared more in blood.

Comment on this clonotype: The antigen remains unidentified.

Time point: sample taken at primary tumor resection. The sequenced material consisted of unsorted whole RNA from tumor, nontumor lung or frozen PBMC. The donors were about 72 patients with non-small cell lung cancer that was early-stage and untreated. V trimming: 7 bases; J trimming: 3 bases; junction bases outside the gene matches: 11. The CDR3 sequence is 17 residues long. Germline V gene lookup returns CDR1 KGHDR and CDR2 SFDVKD. TCRdb re-called the 5' RACE reads through MiXCR, storing one row per CDR3 protein. The sample lists approximately 11,000 distinct CDR3 sequences; 24% were seen once. This chain uses TRBV24-1 with TRBJ2-1, with TRBD1 matching 10 bases. The sequenced sample was PBMCs, obtained at surgery. The TCR sequence derives from a female donor with early-stage non-small cell lung cancer. CDR3 nucleotide sequence: TGTGCCACCAGAGAAAACCCGGGGACAGGGGACTACAATGAGCAGTTCTTC. This gives the protein CATRENPGTGDYNEQFF.